The next 18 T cell receptor beta chains were all read from a single sample in a study of blood T cell repertoires in COVID-19. The table came from immunoSEQ multiplex PCR; TCRdb's copy has only in-frame clones and leaves some out. Found here are about 50,000 clones, less than 85% of them singletons; the top ten hold 8.8%. Sample: peripheral blood. These receptors all come from a man aged 55 to 69 with acute or convalescent COVID-19.

This rearrangement joins TRBV6-6 to TRBJ1-1; 7 nucleotides agree with TRBD1. This CDR3 is built from 14 residues. Germline-derived CDR1 and CDR2 are MNHNY and SVGAGI (reference sequence). Trimming cost V 3 bases and J 5 bases; bases outside gene matches: 6. This CDR3 is CASSYEGAITEAFF. The CDR3 region has the DNA TGTGCCAGCAGTTATGAGGGGGCAATAACTGAAGCTTTCTTT.

The chain recombines TRBV6-5 with TRBJ1-4; no clear D gene. In germline, CDR1 is MNHEY, CDR2 SVGAGI. Trimming pared 6 bases from V and 8 bases from J, leaving 10 bases between. The CDR3 length is 12 residues. The CDR3: CASRTVGEKLFF. The CDR3 DNA sequence: TGTGCCAGCAGGACGGTCGGGGAAAAACTGTTTTTT.

The rearrangement links TRBV7-2 to TRBJ1-1; 10 positions agree with TRBD1. CDR3 length equals 18 residues. V lost 5 bases, J lost 4 bases, and 16 bases stayed unmatched. Per the germline V gene, CDR1 is SGHTA and CDR2 is FQGNSA. In DNA form, the CDR3 reads TGTGCCAGCAGCGGAGGCCGTCGGACAGGGGGAGGGACCACTGAAGCTTTCTTT. It codes for CASSGGRRTGGGTTEAFF.

The rearrangement uses TRBV3-1 (or the pseudogene TRBV3-2) and TRBJ1-6, with a possible D match to TRBD1 (6 bases). The V end lost 1 base, the J end lost 9 bases, and 10 bases lay between the germline ends. The CDR3 runs 14 residues. Per the germline V gene, CDR1 is LGHDT and CDR2 is YNNKEL (reference sequence). The CDR3 here is CASSQGAGASPLHF. CDR3 nucleotide sequence: TGTGCCAGCAGCCAAGGGGCAGGGGCTTCACCCCTCCACTTT.

The V call is TRBV7-6, the J call TRBJ2-7; D is unclear. CDR3 length: 16 amino acids. V lost 6 bases to trimming and J lost 3 bases, with 21 bases between them. Germline CDR1 reads SGHVS; CDR2 reads FNYEAQ. CDR3 sequence reads: CASSSDRSRGNYEQYF. The DNA for the CDR3 is TGTGCCAGCAGTTCTGATCGAAGTCGAGGAAACTACGAGCAGTACTTC.

This rearrangement joins TRBV27 to TRBJ1-6; TRBD1 is a possible D gene (6 bases). Trimming left V 3 bases short and J 9 bases short, with 9 bases between. The CDR3 consists of 13 residues. Looked up from germline, CDR1 is MNHEY and CDR2 is SMNVEV (reference sequence). This chain's CDR3 is CASSFKGVSPLHF. CDR3 nucleotides: TGTGCCAGCAGTTTCAAGGGGGTTTCACCCCTCCACTTT.

The chain employs TRBV7-9 and TRBJ1-1, with TRBD1 matching 8 bases. This CDR3 has 14 amino acids. Germline CDR1 is SEHNR and CDR2 is FQNEAQ (reference sequence). The junction had 6 bases not matched to a gene; V was cut back by 4 bases and J by 5 bases. This CDR3 is CASSYGQGPTEAFF. In DNA form, the CDR3 reads TGTGCCAGCAGCTACGGACAGGGACCGACTGAAGCTTTCTTT.

This chain links TRBV10-1 with TRBJ2-7; 8 positions match TRBD1. The CDR3 loop spans 13 amino acids. Germline values: CDR1 WNHNN, CDR2 SYGVQD (reference sequence). The trim removed 0 bases at V and 5 bases at J, leaving 0 bases unmatched. The CDR3 here is CASSESDRDEQYF. As DNA, the CDR3 is TGCGCCAGCAGTGAGTCGGACAGGGACGAGCAGTACTTC.

This clone was recorded only once. V and J are TRBV27 and TRBJ1-2; 7 bases match TRBD1. V lost 3 bases to trimming and J lost 8 bases; unmatched junction nucleotides: 9. Per the germline V gene, CDR1 is MNHEY and CDR2 is SMNVEV (reference sequence). This CDR3 has 14 residues. In DNA, the CDR3 is TGTGCCAGCAGTTTCACGACAGGGTGGGGAGGCTACACCTTC. Translated, it gives CASSFTTGWGGYTF.

This chain joins TRBV28 and TRBJ2-4; the D gene is possibly TRBD1 (5 bases). This CDR3 is 12 amino acids long. Per germline, CDR1 MDHEN and CDR2 SYDVKM. Trimming shortened V by 8 bases and J by 7 bases, and 12 bases separated the two germline ends. Written as DNA, the CDR3 is TGTGCCAGCGGGGCGCAGGGTAACATTCAGTACTTC. Translating it yields CASGAQGNIQYF.

This clone was counted once. The chain uses TRBV5-6 and TRBJ1-5; D not resolved. Germline V gene lookup returns CDR1 SGHDT and CDR2 YYEEEE. Between the trimmed V and J ends, which lost 0 bases and 5 bases, there was a span of 12 bases. The length of the CDR3 is 15 residues. The CDR3 protein is CASSLAAGWDQPQHF. CDR3 in DNA: TGTGCCAGCAGCTTGGCGGCAGGTTGGGATCAGCCCCAGCATTTT. Drawing the rest from reference TRBV5-6 and TRBJ1-5, the complete variable domain is DAGVTQSPTHLIKTRGQQVTLRCSPKSGHDTVSWYQQALGQGPQFIFQYYEEEERQRGNFPDRFSGHQFPNYSSELNVNALLLGDSALYLCASSLAAGWDQPQHFGDGTRLSIL.

This clone appeared a single time. This chain joins TRBV6-6 and TRBJ1-5; D unclear. CDR1 and CDR2 from the germline V gene are MNHNY and SVGAGI (reference sequence). V lost 2 bases, J lost 6 bases, and 17 bases lay in between. This CDR3 comprises 16 residues. This chain's CDR3 is CASSYDRGDPSQPQHF. The CDR3 nucleotides read TGTGCCAGCAGTTACGATCGGGGTGACCCCTCTCAGCCCCAGCATTTT.

The DNA for the CDR3 is TGCAGCGCCCACTTGCAGGGGAGGGATGATTCTTTCTTT. Protein sequence: CSAHLQGRDDSFF. The V and J genes are TRBV29-1 and TRBJ1-1; perhaps TRBD1 as D (6 bases). V lost 7 bases, J lost 12 bases, and 24 bases lay in between. Per germline, CDR1 SQVTM and CDR2 ANQGSEA. The CDR3 extends over 13 amino acids.

CDR3: CASKGTGSYNEQFF. DNA of the CDR3: TGTGCCAGCAAAGGGACAGGATCCTACAATGAGCAGTTCTTC. The rearrangement joins TRBV6-5 to TRBJ2-1; 8 bases fit TRBD1. The CDR3 extends over 14 amino acids. Germline V gene sequence: CDR1 MNHEY, CDR2 SVGAGI. The J segment lost 1 base and the V segment lost 7 bases, leaving 3 bases of the junction unmatched.

V is TRBV4-1 and J is TRBJ1-5, with 10 bases that match TRBD1. The J segment lost 4 bases and the V segment lost 2 bases, leaving 14 bases of the junction unmatched. CDR1 MGHRA and CDR2 YSYEKL come from the germline V gene. This CDR3 has 19 amino acids. CDR3: CASSQLSGTGVLGNQPQHF. CDR3 DNA sequence: TGCGCCAGCAGCCAACTATCCGGGACAGGGGTTCTGGGGAATCAGCCCCAGCATTTT.

The chain joins TRBV19 to TRBJ1-1; TRBD1 matches 7 bases. Germline V gene data show CDR1 as LNHDA and CDR2 as SQIVND (reference sequence). The CDR3 has 16 residues. V shed 5 bases, J shed 1 base, and the junction held 10 bases outside the gene matches. The CDR3 is CASSRPGQATNTEAFF. CDR3 nucleotide sequence: TGTGCCAGTAGTCGCCCCGGACAGGCAACGAACACTGAAGCTTTCTTT.

The V and J genes are TRBV6-2 or TRBV6-3 and TRBJ2-7; TRBD2 matches at 9 bases. The CDR3 consists of 14 residues. Trimming at V came to 2 bases and at J to 6 bases, leaving 5 bases not matched to a gene. Germline V gene lookup returns CDR1 MNHEY and CDR2 SVGEGT. The CDR3 loop is CASSYGGGAGEQYF. The CDR3 nucleotides are TGTGCCAGCAGTTACGGCGGGGGGGCCGGCGAGCAGTACTTC.

V usage is TRBV30 and J usage is TRBJ2-5; 8 positions match TRBD1. Germline loops: CDR1 GTSNPN, CDR2 SVGIG (reference sequence). This CDR3 comprises 13 residues. V shed 2 bases and J 3 bases; nucleotides not matched to a gene: 2. CDR3 sequence (DNA): TGTGCCTGGAGTCCGGACAGGGAAGAGACCCAGTACTTC. Protein sequence: CAWSPDREETQYF.